Listed here are 30 T cell receptor beta chains from one sample, sequenced in a study of T cells in Graves' hyperthyroidism and ophthalmopathy. RNA transcripts yielded amplified TCR beta CDR3 regions. Primed by the HTBI set, a first-round RT-PCR was run on the TCR CDR3. Each CDR3 protein is one row after TCRdb ran MiXCR on the multiplex PCR reads. This table has more than 300,000 distinct CDR3 sequences, less than 15% appearing once. The material sequenced was blood. The receptors originated from a woman aged 18-35 years with Graves' hyperthyroidism.

Ten or more counts support this clonotype. This sequence joins TRBV6-1 and TRBJ1-5; TRBD1 aligns across 8 bases. V lost 2 bases to trimming and J lost 9 bases; unmatched junction nucleotides: 9. The germline V gene has CDR1 MNHNS and CDR2 SASEGT. The CDR3 sequence is 15 residues long. The CDR3 DNA sequence: TGTGCCAGCAGTGAAAGGGGACAGGACAACCTGCCCCAGCATTTT. Protein product: CASSERGQDNLPQHF.

This clonotype was recorded many times. V gene TRBV7-9 combines with J gene TRBJ2-7; D is possibly TRBD1 (6 bases). Germline values: CDR1 SEHNR, CDR2 FQNEAQ (reference sequence). Trimming left V 5 bases short and J 3 bases short, with 17 bases between. The CDR3 is made up of 15 amino acids. The CDR3, as DNA: TGTGCCAGCAGCCCCGACTCGGGACATTTCTACGAGCAGTACTTC. Protein sequence: CASSPDSGHFYEQYF.

This sequence joins TRBV3-1 and TRBJ2-1; D might be TRBD2 (6 bases). Germline V gene lookup returns CDR1 LGHDT and CDR2 YNNKEL (reference sequence). Deletions cut 1 base from V and 7 bases from J, with 14 bases between. The CDR3 has 15 amino acids. This chain's CDR3 is CASSQVSGDGNEQFF. CDR3 in DNA: TGTGCCAGCAGCCAAGTATCGGGAGATGGGAATGAGCAGTTCTTC.

This clonotype was seen many times. J is TRBJ1-4 and V is TRBV2, with D unclear. The V end lost 6 bases, the J end lost 0 bases, and 20 bases lay between the germline ends. The CDR3 totals 18 residues. Germline V lookup: CDR1 SNHLY, CDR2 FYNNEI. CDR3 sequence (DNA): TGTGCCAGCAGGGGCCGTAGACACCTTTTAACAACTAATGAAAAACTGTTTTTT. Encoded protein: CASRGRRHLLTTNEKLFF.

The genes are TRBV19 and TRBJ1-2; TRBD1 matches 9 bases. Germline CDR1 reads LNHDA; CDR2 reads SQIVND (reference sequence). There are 14 residues in the CDR3. V was pared by 10 bases and J by 1 base, with 7 bases of the junction left unmatched. CDR3 sequence: CAIRRTGDNYGYTF. Here the CDR3 DNA reads TGTGCCATACGACGGACAGGGGATAACTATGGCTACACCTTC.

This clonotype came up many times. CDR3 loop: CASSEAVKAGDNEQFF. The CDR3 DNA is TGTGCCAGCAGTGAAGCAGTTAAGGCAGGAGACAATGAGCAGTTCTTC. The chain is built from TRBV6-1 and TRBJ2-1, with D uncertain. Deletions cut 0 bases from V and 5 bases from J, with 14 bases between. CDR3 length: 16 amino acids. Germline V CDR1 and CDR2: MNHNS, SASEGT.

Comments on this clonotype: This may come from a read error, since a much larger clone is one base off. This chain uses TRBV5-4 with TRBJ2-3; TRBD2 agrees at 12 bases. Germline lookup yields CDR1 SGHNT and CDR2 YYREEE (reference sequence). V trimming: 4 bases; J trimming: 5 bases; junction bases outside the gene matches: 8. This CDR3 region has 16 residues. CDR3 DNA sequence: TGTGCCAGCAGCGGGCGACTAGCGGGAGTGTTAGATACGCAGTATTTT. It is translated as CASSGRLAGVLDTQYF. Combining the CDR3 with reference TRBV5-4 and TRBJ2-3 gives the whole variable domain ETGVTQSPTHLIKTRGQQVTLRCSSQSGHNTVSWYQQALGQGPQFIFQYYREEENGRGNFPPRFSGLQFPNYSSELNVNALELDDSALYLCASSGRLAGVLDTQYFGPGTRLTVL.

This clonotype was found many times. The V gene is TRBV7-2, the J gene TRBJ2-2; tentatively, D is TRBD1 or TRBD2 (5 bases each). In germline, CDR1 is SGHTA, CDR2 FQGNSA. The CDR3 has 14 residues. Deletions cut 2 bases from V and 8 bases from J, with 12 bases between. CDR3 loop: CASSLHGREGELFF. The CDR3 DNA reads TGTGCCAGCAGCTTACATGGCAGGGAGGGGGAGCTGTTTTTT. Looking up the rest from reference TRBV7-2 and TRBJ2-2 gives the full variable domain: GAGVSQSPSNKVTEKGKDVELRCDPISGHTALYWYRQSLGQGLEFLIYFQGNSAPDKSGLPSDRFSAERTGGSVSTLTIQRTQQEDSAVYLCASSLHGREGELFFGEGSRLTVL.

This clonotype was seen ten or more times. J is TRBJ2-1 and V is TRBV11-3; D possibly corresponds to TRBD2 (5 bases). V lost 1 base and J lost 3, with 13 bases in between. There are 16 residues in the CDR3. Germline loops: CDR1 SGHNT, CDR2 YENEEA. The CDR3 spells CASSLGAGPYYNEQFF. DNA for the CDR3: TGTGCCAGCAGCTTAGGGGCGGGTCCGTACTACAATGAGCAGTTCTTC.

This clonotype was recorded at least ten times. The J gene is TRBJ1-2, the V gene TRBV7-2; tentatively, D is TRBD1 (6 bases). V gave up 3 bases and J gave up 8 bases, with 16 bases separating them. CDR1 SGHTA and CDR2 FQGNSA come from the germline V gene. The CDR3 covers 14 residues. The CDR3 protein is CASSFGQPLHGYTF. The CDR3 DNA sequence: TGTGCCAGCAGCTTCGGACAGCCTCTTCACGGCTACACCTTC.

Many counts were recorded for this clonotype. The chain is built from TRBV15 and TRBJ1-1, with a tentative D call TRBD1 (6 bases). V lost 5 bases to trimming and J lost 5 bases, with 21 bases between them. Germline V CDR1 and CDR2: LNHNV, YYDKDF (reference sequence). The CDR3 is 16 residues long. The CDR3, as DNA: TGTGCCACCAGCCCCCCGGGTCCAGGGGTAGGGACTGAAGCTTTCTTT. It codes for CATSPPGPGVGTEAFF.

In its sample, this clonotype was seen many times. The chain is built from TRBV15 and TRBJ1-5, with D uncertain. Germline CDR1 and CDR2: LNHNV and YYDKDF (reference sequence). Trimming took off 0 bases at V and 9 bases at J, with 9 bases between the two ends. The CDR3 extends over 13 amino acids. CDR3 loop: CATSREERRPQHF. In nucleotides, the CDR3 is TGTGCCACCAGCAGAGAGGAGAGGCGGCCCCAGCATTTT.

There are a few counts of this clonotype. V usage is TRBV28 and J usage is TRBJ2-1, with TRBD2 as a possible D gene (6 bases). V lost 8 bases and J 11 bases, leaving 13 bases between the germline ends. This CDR3 region has 11 residues. CDR1 is MDHEN and CDR2 is SYDVKM in the germline V gene. CDR3 loop: CASHLSGKQFF. DNA of the CDR3: TGTGCCAGCCATCTTAGCGGAAAGCAGTTCTTC.

V and J are TRBV4-1 and TRBJ2-4; TRBD1 matches 7 bases. The trim removed 4 bases at V and 7 bases at J, leaving 4 bases unmatched. The length of the CDR3 is 13 residues. CDR1 is MGHRA and CDR2 is YSYEKL in the germline V gene. CDR3 in amino acids: CASSLQGQNIQYF. CDR3 coding DNA: TGCGCCAGCAGCCTACAGGGACAGAACATTCAGTACTTC.

The gene calls are TRBV3-1 and TRBJ2-1; maybe TRBD2 (6 bases). The germline V and J ends were trimmed by 5 bases and 4 bases, with 12 bases remaining between them. The CDR3 runs to 14 residues. Germline V gene data show CDR1 as LGHDT and CDR2 as YNNKEL (reference sequence). The DNA for the CDR3 is TGTGCCAGCAGCACAACCGGGACTTACAATGAGCAGTTCTTC. Translating gives CASSTTGTYNEQFF.

This clonotype appeared many times. This sequence joins TRBV4-3 and TRBJ1-1; 10 bases are shared with TRBD1. The trim removed 2 bases at V and 4 bases at J, leaving 4 bases unmatched. CDR3 length: 15 amino acids. Germline lookup yields CDR1 LGHNA and CDR2 YSLEER. As DNA, the CDR3 is TGCGCCAGCAGCCAAACCGGGACAGGGGTCACTGAAGCTTTCTTT. It is translated as CASSQTGTGVTEAFF.

This clonotype was picked up many times. The rearrangement joins TRBV5-1 to TRBJ2-7, with a tentative D call TRBD2 (6 bases). Trimming removed 1 base at V and 0 bases at J, with 8 bases between. The CDR3 length is 14 residues. The germline V gene encodes CDR1 SGHRS and CDR2 YFSETQ. This CDR3 reads CASSLLGGSYEQYF. CDR3 nucleotide sequence: TGCGCCAGCAGCTTGTTGGGGGGCTCCTACGAGCAGTACTTC.

A remark on this clonotype: Given a much more abundant clone one base away, this may be a read error. The chain has TRBV6-2 or TRBV6-3 and TRBJ2-1; D is undetermined. This CDR3 contains 15 residues. Germline V gene data show CDR1 as MNHEY and CDR2 as SVGEGT. CDR3 sequence reads: CASSPTSSTYNERFF. The CDR3 DNA is TGTGCCAGCAGTCCTACTTCGTCCACCTACAATGAGCGGTTCTTC.

The rearrangement uses TRBV6-1 and TRBJ1-5; D is undetermined. Trimming cost V 6 bases and J 0 bases, with 12 bases left between them. Germline CDR1 and CDR2: MNHNS and SASEGT. The CDR3 length is 15 residues. CDR3 nucleotides: TGTGCCAGCAGGAAGGGCTTGTATAGCAATCAGCCCCAGCATTTT. Translated, it gives CASRKGLYSNQPQHF.

As regards this clonotype: This may be a read error: a much more frequent sequence differs by one nucleotide. V usage is TRBV19 and J usage is TRBJ1-1; D is perhaps TRBD1 (6 bases). This CDR3 comprises 15 residues. Looked up from germline, CDR1 is LNHDA and CDR2 is SQIVND (reference sequence). CDR3 sequence: CACSAPGHPNTEAFF. Here the CDR3 DNA reads TGTGCCTGTAGTGCACCGGGACACCCGAACACTGAAGCTTTCTTT.

The CDR3 DNA reads as TGCGCCAGCAGCCAAGATCGTCTAGCGGGGGGGATTTACAATGAGCAGTTCTTC. It encodes CASSQDRLAGGIYNEQFF. The chain carries TRBV4-1 and TRBJ2-1; 12 positions match TRBD2. CDR1 MGHRA and CDR2 YSYEKL come from the germline V gene. This CDR3 has 18 amino acids. V trimming: 0 bases; J trimming: 4 bases; junction bases outside the gene matches: 7.

This clonotype was seen ten or more times. Written as DNA, the CDR3 is TGTGCCAGCAGCTCGGCCGGGACTATAGAAGTCGAGCAGTACTTC. Its translation: CASSSAGTIEVEQYF. The V gene is TRBV7-9, the J gene TRBJ2-7; 7 bases fit TRBD2. The trim removed 4 bases at V and 6 bases at J, leaving 12 bases unmatched. The CDR3 runs 15 residues. Germline V gene sequence: CDR1 SEHNR, CDR2 FQNEAQ (reference sequence). Supplemented by reference TRBV7-9 and TRBJ2-7, the full variable domain reads DTGVSQNPRHKITKRGQNVTFRCDPISEHNRLYWYRQTLGQGPEFLTYFQNEAQLEKSRLLSDRFSAERPKGSFSTLEIQRTEQGDSAMYLCASSSAGTIEVEQYFGPGTRLTVT.

There are a few counts of this clonotype. The V and J genes are TRBV3-1 and TRBJ2-7; TRBD2 agrees at 7 bases. Germline CDR1 and CDR2: LGHDT and YNNKEL (reference sequence). Losses at the gene ends were 0 bases for V and 3 bases for J; bases not matched to a gene: 23. This CDR3 has 21 amino acids. CDR3 coding DNA: TGTGCCAGCAGCCAAGATCCCCCTCGGGAGGTCGGTTACCTGGGGCGCTACGAGCAGTACTTC. The encoded protein is CASSQDPPREVGYLGRYEQYF.

This clonotype was counted at least ten times. The chain couples TRBV7-8 to TRBJ2-7; unclear D gene. Germline loops: CDR1 SGHVS, CDR2 FQNEAQ. The CDR3 runs to 12 residues. The V gene lost 8 bases and the J gene lost 5 bases, with 13 bases spanning the gap. This CDR3 reads CASFLVRDEQYF. As DNA, the CDR3 is TGTGCCAGCTTCCTGGTCCGGGACGAGCAGTACTTC. Supplemented by reference TRBV7-8 and TRBJ2-7, the full variable domain reads GAGVSQSPRYKVAKRGQDVALRCDPISGHVSLFWYQQALGQGPEFLTYFQNEAQLDKSGLPSDRFFAERPEGSVSTLKIQRTQQEDSAVYLCASFLVRDEQYFGPGTRLTVT.

This clonotype has a count of ten or more. This chain links TRBV6-1 with TRBJ1-6; D perhaps matches TRBD1 (5 bases). CDR1 is MNHNS, CDR2 SASEGT, per germline. V was pared by 5 bases and J by 8 bases, with 13 bases between. CDR3 size: 14 residues. CDR3 DNA: TGTGCCAGCAGTCGGGACCTAGGCTATTCACCCCTCCACTTT. It encodes CASSRDLGYSPLHF.

This clonotype was observed at least ten times. The chain joins TRBV13 to TRBJ1-1; 8 nucleotides align to TRBD1. V lost 4 bases to trimming and J lost 2 bases; unmatched junction nucleotides: 9. Per germline, CDR1 PRHDT and CDR2 FYEKMQ (reference sequence). This CDR3 comprises 16 residues. The CDR3 loop is CASSSDRENYNTEAFF. CDR3 sequence (DNA): TGTGCCAGCAGCTCGGACAGGGAAAATTATAACACTGAAGCTTTCTTT.

In its sample, this clonotype was seen many times. This chain uses TRBV20-1 with TRBJ1-2; D may be TRBD1 (5 bases). This CDR3 has 11 residues. V lost 6 bases to trimming and J lost 8 bases, with 13 bases between them. The germline gives CDR1 DFQATT, CDR2 SNEGSKA (reference sequence). CDR3 DNA: TGCAGTGCCAGTGGGGGAAGGGGCTACACCTTC. It encodes CSASGGRGYTF.

This clonotype appeared a few times. A much larger clone lies a single base off, so this may be a read error. The V gene is TRBV6-1, the J gene TRBJ1-1; TRBD1 matches at 7 bases. Per the germline V gene, CDR1 is MNHNS and CDR2 is SASEGT. The CDR3 covers 13 residues. Here the CDR3 reads CASTHEGGTEASF. The DNA for the CDR3 is TGTGCCAGCACCCACGAAGGGGGCACTGAAGCTTCCTTT.

This clonotype was seen many times. This chain joins TRBV20-1 and TRBJ1-5; D call uncertain. V lost 3 bases and J 6 bases, leaving 15 bases between the germline ends. The CDR3 is 14 residues long. Germline assignment: CDR1 DFQATT and CDR2 SNEGSKA (reference sequence). CDR3 sequence (DNA): TGCAGTGCTAGGACGGGAAGCGGTGTTCAGCCCCAGCATTTT. Translation gives CSARTGSGVQPQHF.

Comments on this clonotype: A read error is possible here, since a much larger clone lies one base away. The gene calls are TRBV12-3 or TRBV12-4 and TRBJ1-1; possible D gene TRBD1, 6 bases. The CDR3 sequence is 13 residues long. CDR3 DNA: TGTGCCAGCAGTTTAAGGGGGATGCTCAGGGCTCTCTTT. It translates to CASSLRGMLRALF.